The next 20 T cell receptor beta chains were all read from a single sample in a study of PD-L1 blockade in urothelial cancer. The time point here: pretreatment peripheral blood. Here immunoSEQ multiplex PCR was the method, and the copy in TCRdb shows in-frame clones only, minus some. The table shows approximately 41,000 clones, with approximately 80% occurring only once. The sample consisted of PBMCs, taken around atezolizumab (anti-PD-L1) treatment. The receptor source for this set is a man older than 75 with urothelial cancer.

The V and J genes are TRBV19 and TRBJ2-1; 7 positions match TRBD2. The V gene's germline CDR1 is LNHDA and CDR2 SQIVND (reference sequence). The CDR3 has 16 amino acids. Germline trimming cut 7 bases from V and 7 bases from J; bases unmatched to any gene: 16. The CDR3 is CASTPQSGIVPNEQFF. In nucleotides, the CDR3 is TGTGCCAGTACCCCTCAGAGCGGGATAGTCCCTAATGAGCAGTTCTTC.

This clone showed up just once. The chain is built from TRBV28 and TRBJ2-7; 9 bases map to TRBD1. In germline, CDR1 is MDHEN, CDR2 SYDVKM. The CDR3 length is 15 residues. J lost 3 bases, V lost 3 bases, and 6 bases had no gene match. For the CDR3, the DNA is TGTGCCAGCAGTTTGGCCGGGACAGGGATCTACGAGCAGTACTTC. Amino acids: CASSLAGTGIYEQYF.

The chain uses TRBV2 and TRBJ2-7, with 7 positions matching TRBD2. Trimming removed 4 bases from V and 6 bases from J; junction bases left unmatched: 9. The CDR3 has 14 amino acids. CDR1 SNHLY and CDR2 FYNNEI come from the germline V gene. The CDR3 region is CASSAPGLFSEQYF. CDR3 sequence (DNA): TGTGCCAGCAGTGCACCGGGACTATTCTCCGAGCAGTACTTC.

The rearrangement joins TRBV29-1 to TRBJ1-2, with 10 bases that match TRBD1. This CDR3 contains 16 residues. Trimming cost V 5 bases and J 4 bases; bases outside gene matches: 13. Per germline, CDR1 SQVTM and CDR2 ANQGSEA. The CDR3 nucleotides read TGCAGCGTTTCGCCTCTTGGACAGGGGGGAGGCTATGGCTACACCTTC. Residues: CSVSPLGQGGGYGYTF.

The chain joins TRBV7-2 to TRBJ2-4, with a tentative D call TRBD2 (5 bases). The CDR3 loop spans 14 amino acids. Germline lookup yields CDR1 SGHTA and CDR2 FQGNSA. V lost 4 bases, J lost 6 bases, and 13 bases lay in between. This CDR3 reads CASSYGWAGNIQYF. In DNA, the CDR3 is TGTGCCAGCAGCTACGGGTGGGCGGGAAACATTCAGTACTTC.

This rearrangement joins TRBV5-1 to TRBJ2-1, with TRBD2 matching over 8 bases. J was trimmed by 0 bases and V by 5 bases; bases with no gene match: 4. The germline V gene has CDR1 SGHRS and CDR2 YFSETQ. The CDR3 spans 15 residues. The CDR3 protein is CASSSAGDSYNEQFF. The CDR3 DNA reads TGCGCCAGCAGTTCAGCGGGAGACTCCTACAATGAGCAGTTCTTC.

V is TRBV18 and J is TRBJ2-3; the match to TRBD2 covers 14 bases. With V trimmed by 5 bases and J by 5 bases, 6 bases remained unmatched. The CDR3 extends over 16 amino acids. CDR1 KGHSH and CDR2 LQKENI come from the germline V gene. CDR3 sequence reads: CASSAGLAGGGDTQYF. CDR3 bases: TGTGCCAGCTCAGCTGGACTAGCGGGAGGAGGAGATACGCAGTATTTT. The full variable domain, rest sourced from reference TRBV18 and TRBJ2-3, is NAGVMQNPRHLVRRRGQEARLRCSPMKGHSHVYWYRQLPEEGLKFMVYLQKENIIDESGMPKERFSAEFPKEGPSILRIQQVVRGDSAAYFCASSAGLAGGGDTQYFGPGTRLTVL.

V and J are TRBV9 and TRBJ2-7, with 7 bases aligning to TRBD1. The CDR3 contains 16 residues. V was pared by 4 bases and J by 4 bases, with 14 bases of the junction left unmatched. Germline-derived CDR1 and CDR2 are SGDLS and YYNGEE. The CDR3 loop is CASSPWTVGQTYEQYF. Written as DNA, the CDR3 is TGTGCCAGCAGCCCCTGGACCGTGGGACAGACTTACGAGCAGTACTTC.

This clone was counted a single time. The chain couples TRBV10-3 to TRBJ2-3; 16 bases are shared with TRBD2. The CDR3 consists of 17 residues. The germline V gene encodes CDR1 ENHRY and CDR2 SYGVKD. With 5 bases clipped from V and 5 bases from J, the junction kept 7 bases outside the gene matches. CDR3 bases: TGTGCCATCAGTTCCGGGACTAGCGGGAGGGCCTTAGATACGCAGTATTTT. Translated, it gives CAISSGTSGRALDTQYF.

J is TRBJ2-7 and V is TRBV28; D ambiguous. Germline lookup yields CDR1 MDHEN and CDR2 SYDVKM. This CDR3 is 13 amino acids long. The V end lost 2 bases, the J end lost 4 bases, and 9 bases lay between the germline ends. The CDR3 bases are TGTGCCAGCAGTTTACCGGGTGATTACGAGCAGTACTTC. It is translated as CASSLPGDYEQYF.

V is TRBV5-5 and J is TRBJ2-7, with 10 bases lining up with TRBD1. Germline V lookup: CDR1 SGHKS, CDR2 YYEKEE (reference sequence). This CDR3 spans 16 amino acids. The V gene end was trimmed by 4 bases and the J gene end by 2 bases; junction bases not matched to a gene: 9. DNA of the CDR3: TGTGCCAGCAGCAACACCCGGACAGGGGGACCCTACGAGCAGTACTTC. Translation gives CASSNTRTGGPYEQYF.

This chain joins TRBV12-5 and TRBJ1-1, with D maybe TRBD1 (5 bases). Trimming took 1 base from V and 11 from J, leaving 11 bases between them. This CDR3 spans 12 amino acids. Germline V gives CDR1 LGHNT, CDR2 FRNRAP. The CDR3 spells CASGLELGGAFF. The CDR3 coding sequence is TGTGCTAGTGGTTTGGAGCTGGGGGGGGCTTTCTTT. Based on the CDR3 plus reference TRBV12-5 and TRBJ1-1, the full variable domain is DARVTQTPRHKVTEMGQEVTMRCQPILGHNTVFWYRQTMMQGLELLAYFRNRAPLDDSGMPKDRFSAEMPDATLATLKIQPSEPRDSAVYFCASGLELGGAFFGQGTRLTVV.

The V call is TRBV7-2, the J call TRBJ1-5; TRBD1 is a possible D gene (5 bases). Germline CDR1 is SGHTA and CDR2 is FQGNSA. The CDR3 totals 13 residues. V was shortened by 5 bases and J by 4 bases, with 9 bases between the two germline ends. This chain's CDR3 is CASSLQVNQPQHF. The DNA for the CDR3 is TGTGCCAGCAGCCTACAGGTGAATCAGCCCCAGCATTTT.

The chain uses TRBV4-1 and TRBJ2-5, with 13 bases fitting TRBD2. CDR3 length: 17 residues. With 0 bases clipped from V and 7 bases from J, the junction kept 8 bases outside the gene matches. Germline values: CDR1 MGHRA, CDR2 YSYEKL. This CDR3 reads CASSQEGLAGLIGTQYF. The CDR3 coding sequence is TGCGCCAGCAGCCAAGAGGGACTAGCGGGACTTATTGGGACCCAGTACTTC.

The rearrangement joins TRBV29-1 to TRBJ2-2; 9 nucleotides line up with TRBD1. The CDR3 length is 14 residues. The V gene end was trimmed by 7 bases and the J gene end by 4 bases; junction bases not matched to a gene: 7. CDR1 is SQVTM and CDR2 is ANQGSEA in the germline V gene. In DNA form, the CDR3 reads TGCAGCGCTGCGGGACAGGGAATCACCGGGGAGCTGTTTTTT. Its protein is CSAAGQGITGELFF.

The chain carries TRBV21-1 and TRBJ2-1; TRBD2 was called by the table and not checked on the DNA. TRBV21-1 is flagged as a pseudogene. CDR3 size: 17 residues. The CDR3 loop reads CASSPSAGLADNNEQFF. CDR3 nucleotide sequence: TGTGCCAGCAGCCCTTCGGCCGGACTAGCGGATAACAATGAGCAGTTCTTC.

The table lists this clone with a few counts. The CDR3, as DNA: TGTGCCAGCAGCCCCGACAGGGGCTATGGCTACACCTTC. Translated, it gives CASSPDRGYGYTF. The chain recombines TRBV11-2 with TRBJ1-2; 8 nucleotides align to TRBD1. Germline values: CDR1 SGHAT, CDR2 FQNNGV. Trimming cost V 5 bases and J 4 bases; bases outside gene matches: 3. CDR3 length equals 13 residues. The full variable domain, with the rest looked up from reference TRBV11-2 and TRBJ1-2, is EAGVAQSPRYKIIEKRQSVAFWCNPISGHATLYWYQQILGQGPKLLIQFQNNGVVDDSQLPKDRFSAERLKGVDSTLKIQPAKLEDSAVYLCASSPDRGYGYTFGSGTRLTVV.

The CDR3 is CASSAYRDSATNEKLFF. CDR3 nucleotide sequence: TGTGCCAGCAGCGCATACCGGGACAGTGCAACTAATGAAAAACTGTTTTTT. This chain joins TRBV9 and TRBJ1-4, with 7 bases identical to TRBD1. CDR1 and CDR2 (germline): SGDLS, YYNGEE. The length of the CDR3 is 17 residues. V gave up 3 bases and J gave up 0 bases; unmatched junction bases: 8.

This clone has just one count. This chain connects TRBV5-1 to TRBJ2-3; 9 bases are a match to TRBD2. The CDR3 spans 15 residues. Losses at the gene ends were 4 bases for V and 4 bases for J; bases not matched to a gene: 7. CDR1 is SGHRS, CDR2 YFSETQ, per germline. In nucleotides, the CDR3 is TGCGCCAGCAGCCCGGGGACTAGCAGGGCAGATACGCAGTATTTT. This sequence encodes CASSPGTSRADTQYF.

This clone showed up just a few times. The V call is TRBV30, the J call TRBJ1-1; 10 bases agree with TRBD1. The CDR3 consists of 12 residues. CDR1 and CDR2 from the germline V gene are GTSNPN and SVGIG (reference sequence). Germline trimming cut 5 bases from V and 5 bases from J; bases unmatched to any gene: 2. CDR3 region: CAWGQGGTEAFF. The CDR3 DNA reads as TGTGCCTGGGGACAGGGGGGAACTGAAGCTTTCTTT.